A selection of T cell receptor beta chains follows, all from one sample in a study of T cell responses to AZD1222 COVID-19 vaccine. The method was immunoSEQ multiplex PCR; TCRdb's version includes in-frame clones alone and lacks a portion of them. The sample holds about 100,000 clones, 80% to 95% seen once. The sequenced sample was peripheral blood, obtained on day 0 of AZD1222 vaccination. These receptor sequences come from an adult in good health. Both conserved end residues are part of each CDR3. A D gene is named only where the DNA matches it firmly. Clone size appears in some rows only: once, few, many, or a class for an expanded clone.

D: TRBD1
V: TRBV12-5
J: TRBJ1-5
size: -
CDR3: CASGLVTGGGRLNNQPQHF
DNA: TGTGCTAGTGGTTTGGTAACAGGAGGGGGCCGGCTAAACAATCAGCCCCAGCATTTT

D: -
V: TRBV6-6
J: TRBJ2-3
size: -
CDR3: CASSYIQGTDTQYF
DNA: TGTGCCAGCAGTTACATACAGGGCACAGATACGCAGTATTTT

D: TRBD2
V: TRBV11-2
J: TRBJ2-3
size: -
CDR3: CASSFWTRGADTQYF
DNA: TGTGCCAGCAGCTTTTGGACTAGAGGGGCAGATACGCAGTATTTT

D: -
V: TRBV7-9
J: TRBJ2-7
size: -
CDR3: CASSLQGRYEQYF
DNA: TGTGCCAGCAGCTTGCAGGGGCGGTACGAGCAGTACTTC

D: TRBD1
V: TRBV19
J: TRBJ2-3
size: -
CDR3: CASNLQGVADTQYF
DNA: TGTGCCAGTAACTTACAGGGGGTCGCAGATACGCAGTATTTT

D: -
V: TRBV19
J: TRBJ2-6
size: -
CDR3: CASSIFGSGANVLTF
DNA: TGTGCCAGTAGTATCTTCGGCTCTGGGGCCAACGTCCTGACTTTC

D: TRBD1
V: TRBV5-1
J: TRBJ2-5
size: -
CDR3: CASSPTGEETQYF
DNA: TGCGCCAGCAGCCCAACAGGGGAAGAGACCCAGTACTTC

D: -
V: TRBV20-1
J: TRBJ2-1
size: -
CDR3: CSASAIGGSSSYNEQFF
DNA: TGCAGTGCTAGTGCTATTGGCGGGTCGAGCTCCTACAATGAGCAGTTCTTC

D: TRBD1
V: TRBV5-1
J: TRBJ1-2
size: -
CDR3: CASTYSGTGGYGYTF
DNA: TGCGCCAGCACATATTCCGGGACAGGGGGCTATGGCTACACCTTC

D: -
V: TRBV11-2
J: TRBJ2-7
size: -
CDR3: CASSFFTGGEYEQYF
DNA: TGTGCCAGCAGCTTCTTTACTGGGGGTGAATACGAGCAGTACTTC

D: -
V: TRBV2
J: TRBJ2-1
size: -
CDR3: CASTREPGTSNEQFF
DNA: TGTGCCAGCACCAGGGAGCCAGGGACGAGCAATGAGCAGTTCTTC

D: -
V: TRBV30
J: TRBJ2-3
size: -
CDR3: CAWSEGSTDTQYF
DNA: TGTGCCTGGAGTGAAGGGAGCACAGATACGCAGTATTTT

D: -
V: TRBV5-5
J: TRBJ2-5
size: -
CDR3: CASSFDLQETQYF
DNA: TGTGCCAGCAGCTTTGACTTACAAGAGACCCAGTACTTC

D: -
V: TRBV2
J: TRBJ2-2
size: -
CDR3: CASSRRNTGELFF
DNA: TGTGCCAGCAGTCGGCGCAACACCGGGGAGCTGTTTTTT

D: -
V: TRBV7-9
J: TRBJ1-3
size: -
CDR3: CASSLVGEGGARRGNTIYF
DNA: TGTGCCAGCAGCTTAGTAGGGGAAGGAGGGGCCCGCCGTGGAAACACCATATATTTT

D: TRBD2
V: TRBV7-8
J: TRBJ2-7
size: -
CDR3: CASSPSGGPYEQYF
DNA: TGTGCCAGCAGCCCTAGCGGCGGGCCCTACGAGCAGTACTTC

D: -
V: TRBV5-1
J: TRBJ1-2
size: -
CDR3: CASSTGNRWYGYTF
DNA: TGCGCCAGCAGCACAGGGAATAGATGGTATGGCTACACCTTC

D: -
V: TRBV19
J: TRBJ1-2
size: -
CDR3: CASRFGHSVSYGYTF
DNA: TGTGCCAGTAGGTTCGGACACTCGGTCAGCTATGGCTACACCTTC

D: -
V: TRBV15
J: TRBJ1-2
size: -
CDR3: CATRQDMNYGYTF
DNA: TGTGCCACCAGACAGGACATGAACTATGGCTACACCTTC

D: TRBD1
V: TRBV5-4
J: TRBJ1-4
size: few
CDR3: CASSRDRATNEKLFF
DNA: TGTGCCAGCAGCCGGGACAGGGCAACTAATGAAAAACTGTTTTTT

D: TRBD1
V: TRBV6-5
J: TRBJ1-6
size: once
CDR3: CASSSGTGLSPLHF
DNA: TGTGCCAGCAGTTCCGGGACAGGATTGTCACCCCTCCACTTT

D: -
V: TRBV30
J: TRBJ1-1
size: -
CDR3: CAWSKLGPEAFF
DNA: TGTGCCTGGAGTAAGTTGGGACCTGAAGCTTTCTTT

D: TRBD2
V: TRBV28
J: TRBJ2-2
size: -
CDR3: CASSLSPGLAGGTGELFF
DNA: TGTGCCAGCAGTTTATCCCCGGGACTAGCGGGAGGCACCGGGGAGCTGTTTTTT

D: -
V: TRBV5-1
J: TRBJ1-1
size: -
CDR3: CASSLDRYGNTEAFF
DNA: TGCGCCAGCAGCTTGGATAGGTACGGGAACACTGAAGCTTTCTTT

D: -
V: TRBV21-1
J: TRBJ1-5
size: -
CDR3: CASSNTGGFQPQHF
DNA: TGTGCCAGCAGTAACACAGGGGGTTTTCAGCCCCAGCATTTT

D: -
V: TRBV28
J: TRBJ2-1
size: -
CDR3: CASSSTGTTVYEQFF
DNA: TGTGCCAGCAGTTCCACCGGGACCACCGTCTATGAGCAGTTCTTC

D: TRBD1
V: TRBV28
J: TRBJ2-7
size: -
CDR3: CASSHTGGAFIEQYF
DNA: TGTGCCAGCAGTCACACAGGGGGCGCGTTTATCGAGCAGTACTTC

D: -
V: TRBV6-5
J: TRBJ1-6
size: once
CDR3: CASSRADSPLHF
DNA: TGTGCCAGCAGCCGCGCTGATTCACCCCTCCACTTT

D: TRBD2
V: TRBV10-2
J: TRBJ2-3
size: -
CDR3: CATSLAGADTQYF
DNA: TGCGCCACCTCCCTAGCGGGAGCAGATACGCAGTATTTT

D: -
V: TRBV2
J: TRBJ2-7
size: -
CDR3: CASSVTGNSYEQYF
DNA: TGTGCCAGCAGCGTAACAGGGAACTCCTACGAGCAGTACTTC

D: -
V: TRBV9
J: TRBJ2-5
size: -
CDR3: CASSAAGGVGETQYF
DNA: TGTGCCAGCAGCGCCGCCGGTGGAGTCGGAGAGACCCAGTACTTC

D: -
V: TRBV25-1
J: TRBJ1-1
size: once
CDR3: CASSDRGHDTEAFF
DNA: TGTGCCAGCAGTGACCGTGGGCATGACACTGAAGCTTTCTTT

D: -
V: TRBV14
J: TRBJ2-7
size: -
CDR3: CASSQDLRAEQYF
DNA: TGTGCCAGCAGCCAAGATTTAAGGGCCGAGCAGTACTTC

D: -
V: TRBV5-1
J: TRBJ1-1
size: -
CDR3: CASSLNHRFPASNTEAFF
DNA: TGCGCCAGCAGCTTGAATCACAGGTTCCCGGCCTCGAACACTGAAGCTTTCTTT

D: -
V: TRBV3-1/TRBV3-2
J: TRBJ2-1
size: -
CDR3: CASSQDWGGNYNEQFF
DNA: TGTGCCAGCAGCCAAGATTGGGGCGGGAACTACAATGAGCAGTTCTTC

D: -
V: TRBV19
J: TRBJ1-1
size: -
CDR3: CASSIEGGLTEAFF
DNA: TGTGCCAGTAGTATAGAGGGGGGACTCACTGAAGCTTTCTTT

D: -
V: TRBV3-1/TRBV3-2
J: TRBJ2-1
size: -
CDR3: CASSLLGEQFF
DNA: TGTGCCAGCAGCTTGCTCGGGGAGCAGTTCTTC

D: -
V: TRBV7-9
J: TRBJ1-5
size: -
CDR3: CASSGSTINQPQHF
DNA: TGTGCCAGCAGCGGGAGTACTATCAATCAGCCCCAGCATTTT

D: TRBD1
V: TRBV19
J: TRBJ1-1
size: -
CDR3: CASRTGYGAEAFF
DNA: TGTGCCAGTCGGACAGGGTACGGTGCTGAAGCTTTCTTT

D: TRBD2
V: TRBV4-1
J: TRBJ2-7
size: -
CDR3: CASSHRLAGYYEQYF
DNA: TGCGCCAGCAGCCATAGACTAGCGGGGTACTACGAGCAGTACTTC

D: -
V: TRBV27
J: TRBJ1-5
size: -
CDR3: CASSLLLGNQPQHF
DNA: TGTGCCAGCAGTTTATTATTGGGCAATCAGCCCCAGCATTTT

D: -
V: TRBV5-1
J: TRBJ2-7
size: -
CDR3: CASSLPLQGSANEQYF
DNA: TGCGCCAGCAGCCTCCCCCTGCAGGGGTCGGCTAACGAGCAGTACTTC

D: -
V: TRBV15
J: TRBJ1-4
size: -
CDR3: CATSRVGGFNEKLFF
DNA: TGTGCCACCAGCAGAGTTGGGGGGTTTAATGAAAAACTGTTTTTT

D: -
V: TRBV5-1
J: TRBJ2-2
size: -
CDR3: CASRPGSLNTGELFF
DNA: TGCGCCAGCAGGCCCGGGAGCTTAAACACCGGGGAGCTGTTTTTT

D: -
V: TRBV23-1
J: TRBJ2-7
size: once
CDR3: CASSQSFLDTRSYEQYF
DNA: TGCGCCAGCAGTCAATCGTTTCTCGACACTCGATCCTACGAGCAGTACTTC

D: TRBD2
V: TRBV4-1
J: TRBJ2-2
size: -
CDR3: CASSQALGGLAGNTGELFF
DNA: TGCGCCAGCAGCCAGGCCCTCGGGGGACTAGCGGGGAACACCGGGGAGCTGTTTTTT

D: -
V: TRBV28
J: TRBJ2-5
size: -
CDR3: CASSFRVSGTQYF
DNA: TGTGCCAGCAGTTTCAGGGTCTCTGGGACCCAGTACTTC

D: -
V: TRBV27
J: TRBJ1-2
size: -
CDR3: CASRSYQGRGGYTF
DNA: TGTGCCAGCAGGTCCTATCAGGGTCGCGGGGGCTACACCTTC

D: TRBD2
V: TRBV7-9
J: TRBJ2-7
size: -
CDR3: CASSPRGGNPYEQYF
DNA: TGTGCCAGCAGCCCCCGGGGGGGGAATCCCTACGAGCAGTACTTC

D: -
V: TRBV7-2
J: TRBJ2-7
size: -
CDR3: CASSFPTYEQYF
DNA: TGTGCCAGCAGCTTTCCGACCTACGAGCAGTACTTC

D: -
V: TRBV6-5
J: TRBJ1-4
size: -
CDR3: CASTKGDGVVKLFF
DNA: TGTGCCAGCACCAAAGGTGACGGGGTTGTGAAACTGTTTTTT

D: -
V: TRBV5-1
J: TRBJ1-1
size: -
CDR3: CASSVGQTNTEAFF
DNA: TGCGCCAGCAGCGTCGGACAGACCAACACTGAAGCTTTCTTT

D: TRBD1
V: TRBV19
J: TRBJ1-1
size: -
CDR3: CAISGGQGTAEAFF
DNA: TGTGCCATTTCAGGGGGCCAGGGAACGGCTGAAGCTTTCTTT

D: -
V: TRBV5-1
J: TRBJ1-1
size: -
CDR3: CASSLAGLTEAFF
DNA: TGCGCCAGCAGCTTGGCCGGACTCACTGAAGCTTTCTTT

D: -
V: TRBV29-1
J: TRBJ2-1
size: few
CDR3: CSVLGGVSYNEQFF
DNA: TGCAGCGTTCTCGGGGGAGTCTCCTACAATGAGCAGTTCTTC

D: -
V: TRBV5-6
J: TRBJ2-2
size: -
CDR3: CASSLQGINTGELFF
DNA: TGTGCCAGCAGCCTGCAGGGAATCAACACCGGGGAGCTGTTTTTT

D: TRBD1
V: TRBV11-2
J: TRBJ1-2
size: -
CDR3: CASSPRTGGATDGYTF
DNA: TGTGCCAGCAGCCCTAGGACAGGGGGTGCGACGGATGGCTACACCTTC

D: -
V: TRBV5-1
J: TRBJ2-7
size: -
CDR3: CASSLNLAAYEQYF
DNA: TGCGCCAGCAGCTTGAACCTAGCAGCCTACGAGCAGTACTTC

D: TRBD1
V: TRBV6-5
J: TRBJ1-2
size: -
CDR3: CASTGTGLAYYGYTF
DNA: TGTGCCAGCACCGGGACAGGGCTTGCCTACTATGGCTACACCTTC

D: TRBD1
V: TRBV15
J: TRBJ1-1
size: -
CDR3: CATSRQGGKNTEAFF
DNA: TGTGCCACCAGCAGACAGGGGGGCAAAAACACTGAAGCTTTCTTT